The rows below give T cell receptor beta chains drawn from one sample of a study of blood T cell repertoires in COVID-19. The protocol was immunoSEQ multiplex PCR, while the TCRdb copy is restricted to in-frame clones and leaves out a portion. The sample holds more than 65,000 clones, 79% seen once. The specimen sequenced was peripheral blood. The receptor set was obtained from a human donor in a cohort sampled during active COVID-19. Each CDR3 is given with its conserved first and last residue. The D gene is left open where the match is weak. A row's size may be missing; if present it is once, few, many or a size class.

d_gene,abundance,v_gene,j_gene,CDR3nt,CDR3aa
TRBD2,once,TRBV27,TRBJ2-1,TGTGCCAGCAGTCTCAGCTTCGGGGGGAGCTACAATGAGCAGTTCTTC,CASSLSFGGSYNEQFF
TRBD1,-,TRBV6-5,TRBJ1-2,TGTGCCAGCAGTTCCCTGGGACAGGGGTCTAACTATGGCTACACCTTC,CASSSLGQGSNYGYTF
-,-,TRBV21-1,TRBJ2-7,TGTGCCAGCACCCGGGACTCTGCCACCTACGAGCAGTACTTC,CASTRDSATYEQYF
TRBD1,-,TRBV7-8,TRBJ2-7,TGTGCCAGCAGCTTAGGGATCGACAGGGGCTTTTTGACCTACGAGCAGTACTTC,CASSLGIDRGFLTYEQYF
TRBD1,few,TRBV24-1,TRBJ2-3,TGTGCCACCAGTGAGACAGGGGGCACAGATACGCAGTATTTT,CATSETGGTDTQYF
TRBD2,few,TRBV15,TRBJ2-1,TGTGCCACCAGCAGCACGACTAGCGGCTCCTACAATGAGCAGTTCTTC,CATSSTTSGSYNEQFF
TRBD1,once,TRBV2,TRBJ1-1,TGTGCCAGCAGTGGGGCGTCAGGGGGCCCGAACACTGAAGCTTTCTTT,CASSGASGGPNTEAFF
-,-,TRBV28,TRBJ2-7,TGTGCCAGCAGTTCACCCGCGGGATACGAGCAGTACTTC,CASSSPAGYEQYF
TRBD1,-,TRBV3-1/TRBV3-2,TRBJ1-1,TGTGCCAGCAGGAACAGGGGGGATAACACTGAAGCTTTCTTT,CASRNRGDNTEAFF
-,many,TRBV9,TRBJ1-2,TGTGCCAGCAGCCCAGCTAACTATGGCTACACCTTC,CASSPANYGYTF
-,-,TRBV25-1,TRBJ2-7,TGTGCCAGCACACCAACAGCCTCCTACGAGCAGTACTTC,CASTPTASYEQYF
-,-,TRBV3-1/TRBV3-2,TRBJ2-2,TGTGCCAGCAGCCACCCTTTAGGGGGGGGGAACACCGGGGAGCTGTTTTTT,CASSHPLGGGNTGELFF
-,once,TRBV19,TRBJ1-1,TGTGCCAGTAGTATGCCGGGACTAATGAACACTGAAGCTTTCTTT,CASSMPGLMNTEAFF
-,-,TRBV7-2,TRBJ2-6,TGTGCCAGCAGCCCCCACTCTGGGGCCAACGTCCTGACTTTC,CASSPHSGANVLTF
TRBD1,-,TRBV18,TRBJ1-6,TGTGCCAGCTCACCAGGCAGGGGGCGAGATTCACCCCTCCACTTT,CASSPGRGRDSPLHF
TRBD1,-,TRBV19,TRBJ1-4,TGTGCCAGTAGTGCCGGGACAGCAAATGAAAAACTGTTTTTT,CASSAGTANEKLFF
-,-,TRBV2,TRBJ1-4,TGTGCCAGCACCCCGGAGGCGAATGAAAAACTGTTTTTT,CASTPEANEKLFF
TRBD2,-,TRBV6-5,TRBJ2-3,TGTGCCAGCAGTTACCCGGCTAGCGGGGGTTGGGAGTATTTT,CASSYPASGGWEYF
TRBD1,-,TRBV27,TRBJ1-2,TGTGCCAGCAGTCCCGGACAGGGCCCTGCTCTTAACTATGGCTACACCTTC,CASSPGQGPALNYGYTF
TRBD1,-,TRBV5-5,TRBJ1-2,TGTGCCAGCAGCCGTGGATTCGGACAGGGCTATGGCTACACCTTC,CASSRGFGQGYGYTF
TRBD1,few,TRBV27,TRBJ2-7,TGTGCCAGCAGTTGGACAGGCACGGGCGAGCAGTACTTC,CASSWTGTGEQYF
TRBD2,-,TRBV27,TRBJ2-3,TGTGCCAGCAGACTAGCGGGAGTCCATACGCAGTATTTT,CASRLAGVHTQYF
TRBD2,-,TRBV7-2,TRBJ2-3,TGTGCCAGCAGCGCGACTAGCGGGGCTACAGATACGCAGTATTTT,CASSATSGATDTQYF
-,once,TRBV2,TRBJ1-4,TGTGCCAGCAGTGAAGCGGCGGGGTACGGGTCTAATGAAAAACTGTTTTTT,CASSEAAGYGSNEKLFF
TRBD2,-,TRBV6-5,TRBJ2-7,TGTGCCAGCAGTAAGACTAGCGGGGAGTTCGACGAGCAGTACTTC,CASSKTSGEFDEQYF
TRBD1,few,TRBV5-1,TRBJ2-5,TGCGCCAGCAGCTCGGCTCCGGACAGGGGGCAAGAGACCCAGTACTTC,CASSSAPDRGQETQYF
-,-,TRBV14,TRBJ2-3,TGTGCCAGCAGCCGGACTGGTGTTGGCCGAGTCACAGATACGCAGTATTTT,CASSRTGVGRVTDTQYF
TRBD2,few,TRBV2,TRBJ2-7,TGTGCCAGCAGTTCCGGGACTAGGGGAAACTACGAGCAGTACTTC,CASSSGTRGNYEQYF
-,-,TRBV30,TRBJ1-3,TGTGCCTGGAGTGTACCTGGGGCAGGTGGAAACACCATATATTTT,CAWSVPGAGGNTIYF
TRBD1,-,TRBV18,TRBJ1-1,TGTGCCAGCTCACTGGGACAGGGGAACACTGAAGCTTTCTTT,CASSLGQGNTEAFF
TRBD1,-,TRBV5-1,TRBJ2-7,TGCGCCAGCAGCGAGACAGGGGAGGCCTACGAGCAGTACTTC,CASSETGEAYEQYF
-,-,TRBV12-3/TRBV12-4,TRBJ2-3,TGTGCCAGCGGCTCAACAGATACGCAGTATTTT,CASGSTDTQYF
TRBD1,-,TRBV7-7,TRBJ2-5,TGTGCTAGCAGCGAAGGACAGGCCCAAGAGACCCAGTACTTC,CASSEGQAQETQYF
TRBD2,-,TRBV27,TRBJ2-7,TGTGCCAGCAGCAAAGAACCGGGACTAGCGGTATACGAGCAGTACTTC,CASSKEPGLAVYEQYF
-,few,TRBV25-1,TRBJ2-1,TGTGCCAGCGGGGGCCGGGACCGTTACAATGAGCAGTTCTTC,CASGGRDRYNEQFF
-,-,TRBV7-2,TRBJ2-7,TGTGCCAGCAGCCCCGGGGGGCCCACGGGGGAGCAGTACTTC,CASSPGGPTGEQYF
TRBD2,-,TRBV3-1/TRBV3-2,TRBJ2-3,TGTGCCAGCAGCGTACGGTCCGGGAGGGTTGCTACGCAGTATTTT,CASSVRSGRVATQYF
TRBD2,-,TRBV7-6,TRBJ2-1,TGTGCCAGCAGCTCAGGGCCCCTAGCGGGAGGGTCCGTTTTTGGTAATGAGCAGTTCTTC,CASSSGPLAGGSVFGNEQFF
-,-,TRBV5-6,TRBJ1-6,TGTGCCAGCAGCTCCCCAGGGAGGGGTAATTCACCCCTCCACTTT,CASSSPGRGNSPLHF
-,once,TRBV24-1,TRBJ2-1,TGTGCCACCAGTTTTCGGGGTAACTACAATGAGCAGTTCTTC,CATSFRGNYNEQFF
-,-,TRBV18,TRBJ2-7,TGTGCCAGCTCACCCGACAGAAATGCCTACGAGCAGTACTTC,CASSPDRNAYEQYF